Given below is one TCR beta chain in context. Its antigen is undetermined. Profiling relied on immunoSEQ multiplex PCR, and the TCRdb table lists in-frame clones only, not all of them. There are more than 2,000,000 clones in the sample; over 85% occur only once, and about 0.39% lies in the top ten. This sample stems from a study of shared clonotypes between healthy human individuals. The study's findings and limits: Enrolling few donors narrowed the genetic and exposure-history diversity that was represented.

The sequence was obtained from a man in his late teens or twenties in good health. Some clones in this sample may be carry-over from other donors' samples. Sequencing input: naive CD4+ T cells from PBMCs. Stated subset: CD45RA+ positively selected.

Written as DNA, the CDR3 is TGCGCCAGCAGCTTGGAGGCAGGAAGAGGGGAAAAACTGTTTTTT. Encoded protein: CASSLEAGRGEKLFF. The rearrangement joins TRBV5-1 to TRBJ1-4; D call uncertain. The CDR3 is made up of 15 amino acids. Trimming stripped 0 bases from V and 8 bases from J, with 14 bases between. The germline V gene has CDR1 SGHRS and CDR2 YFSETQ.